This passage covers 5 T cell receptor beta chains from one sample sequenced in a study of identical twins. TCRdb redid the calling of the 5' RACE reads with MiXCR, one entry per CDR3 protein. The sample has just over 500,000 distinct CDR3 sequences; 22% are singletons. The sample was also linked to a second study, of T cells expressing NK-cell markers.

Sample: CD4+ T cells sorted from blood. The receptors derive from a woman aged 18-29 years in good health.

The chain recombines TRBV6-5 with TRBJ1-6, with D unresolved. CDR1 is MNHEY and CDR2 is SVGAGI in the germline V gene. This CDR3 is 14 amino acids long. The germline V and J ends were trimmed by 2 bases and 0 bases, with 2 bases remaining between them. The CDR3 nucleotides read TGTGCCAGCAGTTACGGCTCCTATAATTCACCCCTCCACTTT. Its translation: CASSYGSYNSPLHF.

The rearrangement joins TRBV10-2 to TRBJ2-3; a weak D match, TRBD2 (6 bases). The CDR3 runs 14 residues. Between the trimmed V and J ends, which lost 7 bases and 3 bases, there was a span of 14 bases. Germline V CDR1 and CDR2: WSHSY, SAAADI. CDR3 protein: CASNDHGRTDTQYF. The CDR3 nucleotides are TGCGCCAGCAACGATCACGGGAGAACAGATACGCAGTATTTT.

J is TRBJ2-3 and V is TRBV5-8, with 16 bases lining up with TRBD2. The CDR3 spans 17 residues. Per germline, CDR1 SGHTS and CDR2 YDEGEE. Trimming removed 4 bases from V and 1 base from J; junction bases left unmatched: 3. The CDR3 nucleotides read TGTGCCAGCAGCCCTGGGACTAGCGGGAGGGGCACAGATACGCAGTATTTT. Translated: CASSPGTSGRGTDTQYF.

The CDR3 region is CASSLGTANGDSPLHF. The CDR3 nucleotides read TGCGCCAGCAGCCTAGGGACGGCGAACGGGGATTCACCCCTCCACTTT. The chain has TRBV5-1 and TRBJ1-6; D is perhaps TRBD1 (5 bases). Germline V gene sequence: CDR1 SGHRS, CDR2 YFSETQ. This CDR3 spans 16 amino acids. V shed 4 bases and J shed 8 bases, with 19 bases lying between them.

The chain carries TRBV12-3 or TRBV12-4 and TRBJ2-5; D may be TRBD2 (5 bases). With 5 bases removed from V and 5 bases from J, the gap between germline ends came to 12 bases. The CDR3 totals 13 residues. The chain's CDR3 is CASSQTRRETQYF. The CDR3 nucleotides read TGTGCCAGCAGTCAAACTAGAAGGGAGACCCAGTACTTC.